This passage covers 24 T cell receptor beta chains from one sample sequenced in a study of blood T cell repertoires in COVID-19 (dated by TCRdb to 2020 to 2022). Libraries were prepared through the immunoSEQ multiplex PCR assay. TCRdb stores this immuneACCESS table with in-frame sequences only. Part of the clones is absent; in the studies checked, under half of the shortfall reflects unresolved V genes, and no reason is known for the rest. Here the sample has over 150,000 clones; 84% occur a single time. Less than 15% of the sample is taken by the ten largest. Sequencing was carried out using peripheral blood. These TCRs come from a human donor in a cohort sampled during active COVID-19.

The V call is TRBV5-6, the J call TRBJ2-2; tentatively, D is TRBD2 (5 bases). Trimming pared 1 base from V and 5 bases from J, leaving 9 bases between. Looked up from germline, CDR1 is SGHDT and CDR2 is YYEEEE. There are 14 residues in the CDR3. CDR3: CASSLLALTGELFF. The CDR3 region has the DNA TGTGCCAGCAGCTTGCTAGCTTTGACCGGGGAGCTGTTTTTT.

This chain links TRBV5-4 with TRBJ2-2; TRBD2 agrees at 8 bases. Germline lookup yields CDR1 SGHNT and CDR2 YYREEE (reference sequence). Trimming removed 0 bases from V and 6 bases from J; junction bases left unmatched: 4. This CDR3 comprises 15 residues. Here the CDR3 reads CASSLVLAGPGELFF. The CDR3 DNA is TGTGCCAGCAGCTTGGTGTTAGCGGGACCCGGGGAGCTGTTTTTT. Looking up the rest from reference TRBV5-4 and TRBJ2-2 gives the full variable domain: ETGVTQSPTHLIKTRGQQVTLRCSSQSGHNTVSWYQQALGQGPQFIFQYYREEENGRGNFPPRFSGLQFPNYSSELNVNALELDDSALYLCASSLVLAGPGELFFGEGSRLTVL.

As for this clone: One end of the junction fails to match germline, which may point to a read error. The chain is built from TRBV7-7 and TRBJ2-7, with a tentative D call TRBD2 (5 bases). Germline V gene data show CDR1 as SSHAT and CDR2 as FNYEAQ (reference sequence). The CDR3 runs to 15 residues. CDR3 in DNA: TGTGCTAGCAGCTTAGAATACGGGATTAGCTACGAGCAGTACTTC. Protein: CASSLEYGISYEQYF.

J is TRBJ2-7 and V is TRBV11-2; 8 bases fit TRBD1. CDR3 length: 14 amino acids. Germline V gene sequence: CDR1 SGHAT, CDR2 FQNNGV. The J segment lost 4 bases and the V segment lost 5 bases, leaving 7 bases of the junction unmatched. CDR3 in amino acids: CASSQPTGAYEQYF. For the CDR3, the DNA is TGTGCCAGCAGCCAACCGACAGGGGCGTACGAGCAGTACTTC.

The V call is TRBV15, the J call TRBJ1-1, with 7 bases lining up with TRBD1. The CDR3 covers 13 residues. The ends lost 5 bases at V and 3 bases at J; junction bases unmatched: 3. The germline CDR1 and CDR2 sequences are LNHNV and YYDKDF (reference sequence). CDR3 loop: CATSGTGDTEAFF. CDR3 bases: TGTGCCACCAGCGGAACAGGGGACACTGAAGCTTTCTTT. Combining the CDR3 with reference TRBV15 and TRBJ1-1 gives the whole variable domain DAMVIQNPRYQVTQFGKPVTLSCSQTLNHNVMYWYQQKSSQAPKLLFHYYDKDFNNEADTPDNFQSRRPNTSFCFLDIRSPGLGDTAMYLCATSGTGDTEAFFGQGTRLTVV.

The chain carries TRBV6-5 and TRBJ1-4; D is undetermined. From germline, CDR1 is MNHEY and CDR2 SVGAGI. Trimming pared 4 bases from V and 7 bases from J, leaving 10 bases between. There are 13 residues in the CDR3. CDR3 loop: CASSSVRVEKLFF. DNA for the CDR3: TGTGCCAGCAGTTCAGTCCGGGTTGAAAAACTGTTTTTT.

The V call is TRBV2, the J call TRBJ1-5, with TRBD1 as a possible D gene (6 bases). The CDR3 totals 17 residues. CDR1 is SNHLY and CDR2 is FYNNEI in the germline V gene. Trimming shortened V by 6 bases and J by 2 bases, and 20 bases separated the two germline ends. The CDR3 protein is CASRVTGNQGGNQPQHF. The CDR3 DNA reads TGTGCCAGCAGAGTGACAGGAAACCAAGGGGGCAATCAGCCCCAGCATTTT. The full variable domain, rest sourced from reference TRBV2 and TRBJ1-5, is EPEVTQTPSHQVTQMGQEVILRCVPISNHLYFYWYRQILGQKVEFLVSFYNNEISEKSEIFDDQFSVERPDGSNFTLKIRSTKLEDSAMYFCASRVTGNQGGNQPQHFGDGTRLSIL.

This rearrangement joins TRBV4-1 to TRBJ2-3, with TRBD1 identical over 7 bases. V was clipped by 1 base and J by 2 bases; unmatched bases: 3. CDR3 length: 15 amino acids. CDR1 is MGHRA, CDR2 YSYEKL, per germline. The CDR3 DNA reads as TGCGCCAGCAGCCAAGTGGGGACAGCCACAGATACGCAGTATTTT. The encoded protein is CASSQVGTATDTQYF.

This chain links TRBV12-5 with TRBJ2-7, with 9 bases that match TRBD1. CDR1 LGHNT and CDR2 FRNRAP come from the germline V gene. This CDR3 is built from 17 residues. Losses at the gene ends were 2 bases for V and 1 base for J; bases not matched to a gene: 9. The CDR3 coding sequence is TGTGCTAGTGGTTTGCTTGTCCCGGGACAGGGATCCTACGAGCAGTACTTC. Protein: CASGLLVPGQGSYEQYF.

The chain uses TRBV9 and TRBJ2-1, with D maybe TRBD2 (5 bases). Trimming pared 1 base from V and 4 bases from J, leaving 15 bases between. The CDR3 loop spans 16 amino acids. The germline V gene has CDR1 SGDLS and CDR2 YYNGEE. In DNA, the CDR3 is TGTGCCAGCAGCGTACGGGGTAATCTTGGGTACAATGAGCAGTTCTTC. This encodes CASSVRGNLGYNEQFF.

V is TRBV7-2 and J is TRBJ2-3; 16 positions match TRBD2. Germline V gene sequence: CDR1 SGHTA, CDR2 FQGNSA. The CDR3 contains 17 residues. V shed 3 bases and J 4 bases; nucleotides not matched to a gene: 4. The CDR3 sequence: CASSLGLAGGPPDTQYF. The CDR3 DNA reads TGTGCCAGCAGCTTGGGACTAGCGGGAGGGCCCCCAGATACGCAGTATTTT.

This clone was detected once. The J gene is TRBJ2-1, the V gene TRBV18; the D is unclear. Trimming cost V 3 bases and J 6 bases, with 9 bases left between them. Per germline, CDR1 KGHSH and CDR2 LQKENI. This CDR3 spans 13 amino acids. CDR3 sequence: CASSPVQSNEQFF. CDR3 nucleotides: TGTGCCAGCTCACCGGTGCAGTCCAATGAGCAGTTCTTC. The full variable domain, completed using reference TRBV18 and TRBJ2-1, is NAGVMQNPRHLVRRRGQEARLRCSPMKGHSHVYWYRQLPEEGLKFMVYLQKENIIDESGMPKERFSAEFPKEGPSILRIQQVVRGDSAAYFCASSPVQSNEQFFGPGTRLTVL.

The chain joins TRBV19 to TRBJ2-5, with 7 bases matching TRBD2. Germline V gene lookup returns CDR1 LNHDA and CDR2 SQIVND (reference sequence). The CDR3 sequence is 13 residues long. The ends lost 4 bases at V and 5 bases at J; junction bases unmatched: 4. CDR3 amino acids: CASSTRRGETQYF. The DNA for the CDR3 is TGTGCCAGTAGTACTCGGCGGGGGGAGACCCAGTACTTC.

The chain is built from TRBV28 and TRBJ1-5, with TRBD1 identical over 7 bases. CDR3 length: 15 residues. Germline lookup yields CDR1 MDHEN and CDR2 SYDVKM. V shed 6 bases, J shed 6 bases, and the junction held 11 bases outside the gene matches. The CDR3 DNA reads TGTGCCAGCAGCTGGGGGGTTGACAGGGCTCAGCCCCAGCATTTT. Translating gives CASSWGVDRAQPQHF.

The chain employs TRBV11-3 and TRBJ2-2; maybe TRBD2 (6 bases). Germline CDR1 reads SGHNT; CDR2 reads YENEEA. V lost 5 bases and J 6 bases, leaving 10 bases between the germline ends. The CDR3 totals 13 residues. The CDR3 coding sequence is TGTGCCAGCAGCCTCGGGGGAGCCGGGGAGCTGTTTTTT. Encoded protein: CASSLGGAGELFF.

The chain joins TRBV7-2 to TRBJ1-5; possible D gene TRBD1, 5 bases. The CDR3 runs 15 residues. V dropped 1 base and J dropped 1 base, with 8 bases sitting between them. CDR1 is SGHTA and CDR2 is FQGNSA in the germline V gene. The CDR3 DNA reads as TGTGCCAGCAGCTTAGATGGGGGGAGCAATCAGCCCCAGCATTTT. Its protein is CASSLDGGSNQPQHF.

The chain combines TRBV10-1 with TRBJ2-7; 7 bases line up with TRBD2. Looked up from germline, CDR1 is WNHNN and CDR2 is SYGVQD (reference sequence). Trimming at V came to 0 bases and at J to 6 bases, leaving 14 bases not matched to a gene. CDR3 size: 17 residues. CDR3 sequence: CASSESFSSGKEGEQYF. The CDR3 nucleotides read TGCGCCAGCAGTGAGTCCTTTTCCAGCGGGAAAGAGGGCGAGCAGTACTTC.

This chain joins TRBV2 and TRBJ1-1; 7 bases agree with TRBD1. The germline V gene has CDR1 SNHLY and CDR2 FYNNEI. The V segment lost 6 bases and the J segment 2 bases; nucleotides outside the gene matches: 3. The CDR3 has 13 residues. CDR3 sequence: CASSQGVNTEAFF. Here the CDR3 DNA reads TGTGCCAGCAGCCAGGGGGTAAACACTGAAGCTTTCTTT.

This clone was recorded only once. This chain connects TRBV7-2 to TRBJ2-7; 9 nucleotides align to TRBD2. V shed 5 bases, J shed 6 bases, and the junction held 14 bases outside the gene matches. Germline CDR1 and CDR2: SGHTA and FQGNSA. The CDR3 loop spans 16 amino acids. The CDR3: CASSPPGAGAGGEQYF. CDR3 nucleotide sequence: TGTGCCAGCAGCCCCCCGGGGGCGGGAGCGGGAGGCGAGCAGTACTTC.

This chain uses TRBV6-5 with TRBJ2-1; possible D gene TRBD1, 8 bases. Trimming left V 6 bases short and J 1 base short, with 10 bases between. CDR1 is MNHEY and CDR2 is SVGAGI in the germline V gene. This CDR3 comprises 14 residues. CDR3 protein: CASRQGGSYNEQFF. CDR3 nucleotide sequence: TGTGCCAGCAGACAGGGGGGGTCCTACAATGAGCAGTTCTTC.

The chain combines TRBV5-5 with TRBJ1-6; D is perhaps TRBD1 (6 bases). Looked up from germline, CDR1 is SGHKS and CDR2 is YYEKEE (reference sequence). The V and J ends lost 3 bases and 9 bases respectively, with 13 bases between them. The CDR3 is made up of 14 amino acids. The CDR3 coding sequence is TGTGCCAGCAGCTCCCCAGGGGATGGTTCACCCCTCCACTTT. It encodes CASSSPGDGSPLHF.

This clone came up a few times. The chain recombines TRBV5-6 with TRBJ2-1, with unresolved D. The CDR3 contains 11 residues. V was cut by 4 bases and J by 6 bases, with 5 bases left in between. Germline V gives CDR1 SGHDT, CDR2 YYEEEE. The DNA of the CDR3 is TGTGCCAGCAGCCTCTTCAATGAGCAGTTCTTC. As protein: CASSLFNEQFF.

This chain uses TRBV19 with TRBJ2-3; D possibly corresponds to TRBD2 (5 bases). CDR1 is LNHDA and CDR2 is SQIVND in the germline V gene (reference sequence). Trimming shortened V by 1 base and J by 4 bases, and 9 bases separated the two germline ends. The CDR3 sequence is 14 residues long. The CDR3 spells CASSIVRDPDTQYF. In DNA, the CDR3 is TGTGCCAGTAGTATAGTTCGGGATCCAGATACGCAGTATTTT. Looking up the rest from reference TRBV19 and TRBJ2-3 gives the full variable domain: DGGITQSPKYLFRKEGQNVTLSCEQNLNHDAMYWYRQDPGQGLRLIYYSQIVNDFQKGDIAEGYSVSREKKESFPLTVTSAQKNPTAFYLCASSIVRDPDTQYFGPGTRLTVL.

This chain uses TRBV27 with TRBJ2-7, with D possibly being TRBD1 (5 bases). The V end lost 3 bases, the J end lost 0 bases, and 12 bases lay between the germline ends. This CDR3 spans 15 amino acids. Germline loops: CDR1 MNHEY, CDR2 SMNVEV (reference sequence). CDR3 protein: CASSLNGGASYEQYF. CDR3 bases: TGTGCCAGCAGTTTGAATGGTGGGGCCTCCTACGAGCAGTACTTC.